This T cell receptor (beta chain) derives from a study of shared clonotypes between healthy human individuals. Overall study: Per donor, three plates held CD4 naive cells, three held CD4 memory, two held CD8 naive and one held CD8 memory.

It was CD45RO-negative cells, positively selected for CCR7, that made up naive CD8 cells, with terminally differentiated effector memory CD45RA+ cells excluded. Some clones are missing from TCRdb's copy, which holds only in-frame ones; the method was immunoSEQ multiplex PCR. The repertoire holds roughly 2.1 million clones, with 93% as singletons. Remarks on this clone: What it binds is unknown.

The CDR3 is 16 amino acids. After removal of 0 bases from V and 3 bases from J, the junction contained 6 bases not matched to a gene. Germline lookup yields CDR1 SGDLS and CDR2 YYNGEE. Study findings and constraints: Some naive CD4 clonotypes, about 5.5%, turned up in common across a handful of donors.

The rearrangement joins TRBV9 to TRBJ2-3; 8 bases are shared with TRBD2. Sequencing used naive CD8+ T cells from PBMCs. The source of this sequence is a man aged 18 to 30 in good health. Some clones in this sample may be carry-over from other donors' samples. In nucleotides, the CDR3 is TGTGCCAGCAGCGTAGTTGGCGGGAGGATGACAGATACGCAGTATTTT. It specifies CASSVVGGRMTDTQYF.